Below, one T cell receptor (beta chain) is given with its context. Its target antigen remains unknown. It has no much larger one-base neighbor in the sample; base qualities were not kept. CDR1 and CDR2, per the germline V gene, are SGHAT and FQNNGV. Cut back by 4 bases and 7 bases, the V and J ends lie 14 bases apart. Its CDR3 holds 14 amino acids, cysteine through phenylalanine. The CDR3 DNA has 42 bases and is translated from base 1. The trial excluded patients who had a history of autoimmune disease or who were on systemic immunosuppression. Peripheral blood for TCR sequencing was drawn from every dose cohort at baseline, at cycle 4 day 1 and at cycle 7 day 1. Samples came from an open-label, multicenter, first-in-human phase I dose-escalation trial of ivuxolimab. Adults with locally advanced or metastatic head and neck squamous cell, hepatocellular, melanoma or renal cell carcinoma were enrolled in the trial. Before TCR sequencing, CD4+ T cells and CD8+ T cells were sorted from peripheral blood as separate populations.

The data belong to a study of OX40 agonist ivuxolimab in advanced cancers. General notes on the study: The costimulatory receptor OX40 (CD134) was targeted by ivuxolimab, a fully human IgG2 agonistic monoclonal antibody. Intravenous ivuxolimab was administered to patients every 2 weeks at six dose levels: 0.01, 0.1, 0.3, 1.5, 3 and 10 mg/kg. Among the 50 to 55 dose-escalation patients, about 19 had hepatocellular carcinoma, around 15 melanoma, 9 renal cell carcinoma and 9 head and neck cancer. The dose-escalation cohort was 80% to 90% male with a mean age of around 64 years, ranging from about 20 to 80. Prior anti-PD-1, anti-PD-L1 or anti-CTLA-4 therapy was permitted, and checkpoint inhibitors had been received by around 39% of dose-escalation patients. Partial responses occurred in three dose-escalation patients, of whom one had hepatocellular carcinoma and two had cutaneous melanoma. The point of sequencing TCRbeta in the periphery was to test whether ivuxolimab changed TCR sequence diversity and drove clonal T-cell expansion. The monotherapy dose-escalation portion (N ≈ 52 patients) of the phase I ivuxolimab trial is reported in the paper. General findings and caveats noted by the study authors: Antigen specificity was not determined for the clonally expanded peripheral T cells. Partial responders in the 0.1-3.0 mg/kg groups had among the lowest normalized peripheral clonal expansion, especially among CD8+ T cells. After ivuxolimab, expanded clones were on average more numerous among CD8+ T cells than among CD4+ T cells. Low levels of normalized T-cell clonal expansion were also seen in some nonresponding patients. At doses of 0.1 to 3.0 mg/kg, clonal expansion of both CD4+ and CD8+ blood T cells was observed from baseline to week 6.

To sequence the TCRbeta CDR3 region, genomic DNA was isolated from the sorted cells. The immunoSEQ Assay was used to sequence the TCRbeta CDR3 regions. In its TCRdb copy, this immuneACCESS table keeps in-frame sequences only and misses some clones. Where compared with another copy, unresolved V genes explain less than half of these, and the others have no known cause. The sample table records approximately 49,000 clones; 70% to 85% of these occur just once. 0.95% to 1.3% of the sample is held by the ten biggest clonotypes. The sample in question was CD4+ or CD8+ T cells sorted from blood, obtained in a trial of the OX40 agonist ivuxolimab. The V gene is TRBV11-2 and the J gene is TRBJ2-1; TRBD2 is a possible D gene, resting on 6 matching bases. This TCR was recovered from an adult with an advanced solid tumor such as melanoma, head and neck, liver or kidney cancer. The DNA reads TGTGCCAGCAGCTCTCGACTAGTTTTGAATGAGCAGTTCTTC. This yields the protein CASSSRLVLNEQFF.